Below, one T cell receptor beta chain is given with its context. Its binding antigen is unknown. No qualities accompany the bases; no much larger clone lies one base away. The data stem from a study of preoperative IRX-2 immunotherapy in early breast cancer (dated by TCRdb to the late 2010s). The sample's treatment or condition label is to be understood as: preoperative locoregional IRX-2 cytokine immunotherapy. The samples were obtained from a phase Ib study that tested preoperative, locoregional IRX-2 cytokine immunotherapy designed to prime immune responses. Donors were patients with early-stage breast cancer who received IRX-2 before surgery. The library came from the immunoSEQ multiplex PCR assay. Imported from immuneACCESS, the table was reduced by TCRdb to in-frame sequences with V and J called. These copies leave out some clones; in studies compared against another copy, an unresolved V gene accounts for under half, and the cause of the remainder is not known. For this sample the table gives roughly 35,000 clones, of which around 96% were detected only once. In total, the top ten clones hold 6.4% of the sample.

V lost 5 bases and J lost 4 bases; the stretch between them is 16 bases long. The CDR3 holds 15 amino acids from the cysteine to the phenylalanine. CDR3 DNA is the only sequence kept; it has 45 bases, read in frame from the first base. From a lookup of the germline V gene, CDR1 and CDR2 are SGHRS and YFSETQ. This TCR was sampled from a human donor with breast cancer. Sample collection was performed from a patient treated with IRX-2 immunotherapy. The chain was built from TRBV5-1 and TRBJ2-1; the best D guess is TRBD1, with 6 bases matching. The DNA sequence follows: TGCGCCAGCAGGGGGGACGGGACAACATACAATGAGCAGTTCTTC. Translated, it gives CASRGDGTTYNEQFF.